Listed below are T cell receptor beta chains from one sample, sequenced in a study of CD8 T cells in Susac syndrome. TCRdb analysed the immunoSEQ multiplex PCR reads with MiXCR anew, one entry per CDR3 protein. Among 150,000 to 180,000 distinct CDR3 sequences, approximately 95% were seen once, and the ten largest hold approximately 0.15%. Sequencing was done on a sample of CD4+ T cells from PBMCs. These TCRs come from a human donor with Susac syndrome. Both conserved end residues are part of each CDR3. A D gene is named only where the DNA matches it firmly. Clone size is shown for a subset of rows, as once, few, many or a class of expanded clone.

11,NA,TRBJ2-3,NA,TRBV28,TGTGCCAGCAGTTTCCTGGATACGCAGTATTTT,CASSFLDTQYF
13,NA,TRBJ1-5,NA,TRBV12-3/TRBV12-4,TGTGCCAGCAGTTTTGGGGGGCATCAGCCCCAGCATTTT,CASSFGGHQPQHF
14,TRBD2,TRBJ2-1,NA,TRBV7-9,TGTGCCAGCAGCCGAGCGGGGGGTAACGATGAGCAGTTCTTC,CASSRAGGNDEQFF
13,NA,TRBJ1-1,NA,TRBV29-1,TGCAGCGGAGAGACAGCTCCTTACACTGAAGCTTTCTTT,CSGETAPYTEAFF
15,TRBD1,TRBJ2-7,NA,TRBV12-3/TRBV12-4,TGTGCCAGCAGCCGACTGGACAGGCGTTCCTACGAGCAGTACTTC,CASSRLDRRSYEQYF
14,NA,TRBJ2-1,NA,TRBV20-1,TGCAGTGCTAACCCTAGTGGGGGGGCTTACCGGCAGTTCTTC,CSANPSGGAYRQFF
16,TRBD2,TRBJ2-7,NA,TRBV27,TGTGCCAGCAGAAGCCCAGGAGTCGGGGGGAACTACGAGCAGTACTTC,CASRSPGVGGNYEQYF
14,TRBD1,TRBJ2-5,NA,TRBV6-5,TGTGCCAGCAGTTACAACAGGGGGCGGGAGACCCAGTACTTC,CASSYNRGRETQYF
12,NA,TRBJ1-3,NA,TRBV29-1,TGCAGCGTTCAAGGGTTGGGAAACACCATATATTTT,CSVQGLGNTIYF
10,NA,TRBJ1-5,NA,TRBV12-3/TRBV12-4,TGTGCCAGCAGTGACGGGACCCAGCATTTT,CASSDGTQHF
13,NA,TRBJ2-7,once,TRBV20-1,TGCAGTGCCAATAGGGGTTCTTCCTACGAGCAGTACTTC,CSANRGSSYEQYF
14,NA,TRBJ2-5,NA,TRBV12-3/TRBV12-4,TGTGCCAGCAGTTTTTCCGGGGGTGGGGAGACCCAGTACTTC,CASSFSGGGETQYF
13,NA,TRBJ2-7,NA,TRBV7-9,TGTGCCAGCAGCAAGGACACCCTTGGCGAGCAGTACTTC,CASSKDTLGEQYF
12,NA,TRBJ1-2,NA,TRBV6-4,TGTGCCAGCAGTGACGGCAGCTATGGCTACACCTTC,CASSDGSYGYTF
12,NA,TRBJ1-2,NA,TRBV20-1,TGCAGTGCTAGAGCAGCAGCCTATGGCTACACCTTC,CSARAAAYGYTF
15,TRBD2,TRBJ2-7,NA,TRBV5-1,TGCGCCAGCAGCCCGGCGGTAGCGGGGGAAGGCGAGCAGTACTTC,CASSPAVAGEGEQYF
14,NA,TRBJ1-5,NA,TRBV3-1,TGTGCCAGCAGCCAACGGCAGAGCAATCAGCCCCAGCATTTT,CASSQRQSNQPQHF
13,NA,TRBJ1-1,once,TRBV12-3/TRBV12-4,TGTGCCAGCAGTCCCATACGGGGCACTGAAGCTTTCTTT,CASSPIRGTEAFF
12,NA,TRBJ1-2,NA,TRBV7-2,TGTGCCAGCAGCCTATTAAATGAGGGCTACACCTTC,CASSLLNEGYTF
12,TRBD1,TRBJ1-2,NA,TRBV6-5,TGTGCCAGCCTCGGGACAGGGAGCGGCTACACCTTC,CASLGTGSGYTF
13,TRBD1,TRBJ2-3,NA,TRBV5-4,TGTGCCAGCAGCGGGGACAGGGTCGATACGCAGTATTTT,CASSGDRVDTQYF
15,NA,TRBJ2-1,NA,TRBV20-1,TGCAGTGCTAGAGGGCTGGGACAAGGCCCCAATGAGCAGTTCTTC,CSARGLGQGPNEQFF
11,NA,TRBJ1-6,once,TRBV2,TGTGCCAGCAGTGACGAATCACCCCTCCACTTT,CASSDESPLHF
15,NA,TRBJ2-1,NA,TRBV14,TGTGCCAGCAGCCAATACGTACTAGCCAACAATGAGCAGTTCTTC,CASSQYVLANNEQFF
14,NA,TRBJ1-6,NA,TRBV15,TGTGCCACCAGCAAGGGCACCCTAGGATCACCCCTCCACTTT,CATSKGTLGSPLHF
13,NA,TRBJ1-6,NA,TRBV6-5,TGTGCCAGCGGGGGGGGTGGCAATTCACCCCTCCACTTT,CASGGGGNSPLHF
16,NA,TRBJ1-6,NA,TRBV4-1,TGCGCCAGCAGCCAAACCGGGACCCCGATCCAAGCACACCTCCACTTT,CASSQTGTPIQAHLHF
12,NA,TRBJ2-3,few,TRBV20-1,TGCAGTGCTAGCACTAGCACAGATACGCAGTATTTT,CSASTSTDTQYF
13,NA,TRBJ2-5,NA,TRBV5-4,TGTGCCAGCAGCTTATCAAGCCAACAGACCCAGTACTTC,CASSLSSQQTQYF
16,NA,TRBJ1-5,NA,TRBV20-1,TGCAGTGCTAGGGGCGGGGGGCGAGAGTATGGCCAGCCCCAGCATTTT,CSARGGGREYGQPQHF
13,NA,TRBJ1-1,NA,TRBV14,TGTGCCAGCAGCCAAGATCTCAGGAATGAAGCTTTCTTT,CASSQDLRNEAFF
13,TRBD1,TRBJ1-2,NA,TRBV14,TGTGCCAGCAGCAACTACAGGGGGGGCGGCTACACCTTC,CASSNYRGGGYTF
12,NA,TRBJ2-7,NA,TRBV29-1,TGCAGCGTTGGACCAGGGGCCTACGAGCAGTACTTC,CSVGPGAYEQYF
16,NA,TRBJ1-3,once,TRBV9,TGTGCCAGCAGCGTAGAGCGGCAGGGGATTGGAAACACCATATATTTT,CASSVERQGIGNTIYF
12,NA,TRBJ2-1,NA,TRBV5-6,TGTGCCAGCAGCAATACCTACAATGAGCAGTTCTTC,CASSNTYNEQFF
14,TRBD1,TRBJ2-5,once,TRBV5-4,TGTGCCAGCAGCCGGGACAGACCACAAGAGACCCAGTACTTC,CASSRDRPQETQYF
13,TRBD2,TRBJ2-3,NA,TRBV20-1,TGCAGTGCCGATGGACTAGCGGGGGGTACGCAGTATTTT,CSADGLAGGTQYF
13,NA,TRBJ2-7,NA,TRBV29-1,TGCAGCGTTGAAGGGCTTAGGGGAGGCGAGCAGTACTTC,CSVEGLRGGEQYF
16,TRBD1,TRBJ1-4,NA,TRBV6-1,TGTGCCAGCAGACCATTACAGGGGCCGGGAAATGAAAAACTGTTTTTT,CASRPLQGPGNEKLFF
13,NA,TRBJ1-6,NA,TRBV14,TGTGCCAGCAGTCGGGAGCTCTATTCACCCCTCCACTTT,CASSRELYSPLHF
15,NA,TRBJ2-4,NA,TRBV29-1,TGCAGCGCTGCCTACAGCTCACTAGCCAAAAACATTCAGTACTTC,CSAAYSSLAKNIQYF
14,NA,TRBJ2-3,NA,TRBV9,TGTGCCAGCAGCGTAGAGGACTCGACAGATACGCAGTATTTT,CASSVEDSTDTQYF
16,NA,TRBJ2-1,NA,TRBV1,TGCACCAGCAGCCACGGTAGCGGGGGGGCGAGAAATGAGCAGTTCTTC,CTSSHGSGGARNEQFF